These 31 T cell receptor beta chains came from one sample sequenced in a study of early T cells in non-severe SARS-CoV-2 infection. TCRdb used MiXCR to reprocess the 5' RACE reads, holding one entry per CDR3 protein. The repertoire holds some 37,000 distinct CDR3 sequences, roughly 9.7% seen once, with around 10% in the top ten. Input material: whole blood. Every receptor here comes from an adult who was a healthcare worker with PCR-confirmed SARS-CoV-2 infection or an uninfected control (not recorded which).

The chain is built from TRBV5-1 and TRBJ1-2; D may be TRBD1 (6 bases). Germline CDR1 reads SGHRS; CDR2 reads YFSETQ. V dropped 0 bases and J dropped 2 bases, with 8 bases sitting between them. The length of the CDR3 is 14 residues. The CDR3 nucleotides are TGCGCCAGCAGCTTGGACAGGGAGAACTATGGCTACACCTTC. Translating it yields CASSLDRENYGYTF. Full variable domain (missing parts from reference TRBV5-1 and TRBJ1-2): KAGVTQTPRYLIKTRGQQVTLSCSPISGHRSVSWYQQTPGQGLQFLFEYFSETQRNKGNFPGRFSGRQFSNSRSEMNVSTLELGDSALYLCASSLDRENYGYTFGSGTRLTVV.

This clonotype was seen repeatedly, ten times or more. CDR3 region: CSVDRSLNTEAFF. The CDR3 region has the DNA TGCAGCGTTGACAGGTCATTGAACACTGAAGCTTTCTTT. This sequence joins TRBV29-1 and TRBJ1-1, with unresolved D. Deletions cut 3 bases from V and 0 bases from J, with 8 bases between. Per the germline V gene, CDR1 is SQVTM and CDR2 is ANQGSEA. CDR3 length equals 13 residues.

There are a few counts of this clonotype. In DNA form, the CDR3 reads TGCGCCAGCAGTCTGACGGGAGAGCAGTTCTTC. The encoded protein is CASSLTGEQFF. V is TRBV23-1 and J is TRBJ2-1; D may be TRBD2 (5 bases). TRBV23-1 is an ORF for which the function is uncertain. Between the trimmed V and J ends, which lost 4 bases and 10 bases, there was a span of 8 bases. CDR3 size: 11 residues.

This clonotype was seen ten or more times. This sequence joins TRBV10-3 and TRBJ2-7, with 8 bases matching TRBD1. The V gene end was trimmed by 2 bases and the J gene end by 2 bases; junction bases not matched to a gene: 2. CDR1 and CDR2 from the germline V gene are ENHRY and SYGVKD. The CDR3 consists of 14 residues. The CDR3 protein is CAISEQTGAYEQYF. As DNA, the CDR3 is TGTGCCATCAGTGAGCAGACAGGGGCCTACGAGCAGTACTTC.

This clonotype has only a few counts. The chain employs TRBV9 and TRBJ2-4; D unclear. The CDR3 runs 13 residues. Germline V CDR1 and CDR2: SGDLS, YYNGEE. With 3 bases removed from V and 3 bases from J, the gap between germline ends came to 7 bases. CDR3 nucleotides: TGTGCCAGCAGCGGATCCAGCAAAAACATTCAGTACTTC. Protein product: CASSGSSKNIQYF.

This clonotype was counted at least ten times. The J gene is TRBJ1-6, the V gene TRBV6-1; D may be TRBD1 (5 bases). V dropped 2 bases and J dropped 10 bases, with 12 bases sitting between them. In germline, CDR1 is MNHNS, CDR2 SASEGT. CDR3 length equals 14 residues. CDR3 protein: CASSERGVESPLHF. CDR3 DNA sequence: TGTGCCAGCAGTGAACGAGGGGTTGAATCACCCCTCCACTTT.

This clonotype was seen repeatedly, ten times or more. The chain carries TRBV5-1 and TRBJ1-1; 7 bases are shared with TRBD1. After removal of 3 bases from V and 3 bases from J, the junction contained 5 bases not matched to a gene. The CDR3 has 14 amino acids. Germline V gene sequence: CDR1 SGHRS, CDR2 YFSETQ. CDR3 residues: CASSSLQGDTEAFF. CDR3 DNA sequence: TGCGCCAGCAGCTCGCTCCAGGGGGACACTGAAGCTTTCTTT.

By proportion, this clonotype is medium-sized. CDR3 sequence reads: CSARGRSDYEQYF. DNA for the CDR3: TGCAGTGCTCGGGGACGTTCGGATTACGAGCAGTACTTC. The chain joins TRBV20-1 to TRBJ2-7; D may correspond to TRBD1 or TRBD2 (5 bases each). Trimming took off 5 bases at V and 4 bases at J, with 15 bases between the two ends. The CDR3 extends over 13 amino acids. CDR1 is DFQATT and CDR2 is SNEGSKA in the germline V gene (reference sequence).

This clonotype was seen many times. The chain uses TRBV4-3 and TRBJ1-6; D gene unclear. The ends were cut back, 1 base at V and 13 bases at J, with 11 bases in the middle. The CDR3 is made up of 13 amino acids. In germline, CDR1 is LGHNA, CDR2 YSLEER. The CDR3 DNA reads as TGCGCCAGCAGCCAAGGGGCCGAGTTTCCCCTCCACTTT. It is translated as CASSQGAEFPLHF.

This clonotype was recorded many times. The genes are TRBV29-1 and TRBJ2-7, with a possible D match to TRBD1 (6 bases). This CDR3 has 12 amino acids. Germline V gene sequence: CDR1 SQVTM, CDR2 ANQGSEA. In DNA, the CDR3 is TGCAGAGAAAACAGGGAGAGGTACGAGCAGTACTTC. Translated: CRENRERYEQYF.

This clonotype was observed many times. The V call is TRBV20-1, the J call TRBJ2-7; D may be TRBD1 or TRBD2 (7 bases each). The length of the CDR3 is 17 residues. CDR1 DFQATT and CDR2 SNEGSKA come from the germline V gene (reference sequence). V lost 2 bases, J lost 6 bases, and 26 bases lay in between. CDR3 nucleotide sequence: TGCAGTGCTAGAATAATAAGGGGGCCATCACGACTAGCCGAGCAGTACTTC. This gives the protein CSARIIRGPSRLAEQYF.

This clonotype was seen a few times. The chain joins TRBV29-1 to TRBJ2-4; no firm D call. In germline, CDR1 is SQVTM, CDR2 ANQGSEA. CDR3 size: 12 residues. The V end lost 0 bases, the J end lost 8 bases, and 8 bases lay between the germline ends. This CDR3 is CSVEEGTDIQYF. The CDR3 region has the DNA TGCAGCGTTGAAGAGGGCACGGACATTCAGTACTTC.

This clonotype is medium-sized. The chain is built from TRBV12-3 or TRBV12-4 and TRBJ2-1; D gene unclear. The CDR3 consists of 13 residues. Trimming stripped 1 base from V and 7 bases from J, with 8 bases between. In nucleotides, the CDR3 is TGTGCCAGCAGTTTAGGGACGGGTAATGAGCAGTTCTTC. Amino acid sequence: CASSLGTGNEQFF.

The chain links TRBV6-5 to TRBJ2-7; 10 positions agree with TRBD2. J was trimmed by 3 bases and V by 5 bases; bases with no gene match: 1. Germline CDR1 MNHEY, CDR2 SVGAGI. The CDR3 is 13 amino acids. The CDR3 reads CASSRTSGYEQYF. DNA of the CDR3: TGTGCCAGCAGTCGGACTAGCGGCTACGAGCAGTACTTC.

This clonotype was detected many times. This rearrangement joins TRBV5-6 to TRBJ1-6; 8 bases line up with TRBD1. The CDR3 totals 18 residues. V gave up 1 base and J gave up 0 bases; unmatched junction bases: 6. Germline CDR1 and CDR2: SGHDT and YYEEEE. In nucleotides, the CDR3 is TGTGCCAGCAGCTTGCTGACAGGGGCAAGCTCCTATAATTCACCCCTCCACTTT. Protein: CASSLLTGASSYNSPLHF.

This clonotype has at least ten counts. The V gene is TRBV6-5, the J gene TRBJ1-5; D possibly corresponds to TRBD1 (6 bases). The length of the CDR3 is 15 residues. Germline CDR1 MNHEY, CDR2 SVGAGI. V lost 2 bases and J 6 bases, leaving 14 bases between the germline ends. The CDR3: CASSYGAGETQPQHF. DNA of the CDR3: TGTGCCAGCAGTTACGGGGCAGGGGAAACTCAGCCCCAGCATTTT.

The table lists this clonotype with a few counts. This chain connects TRBV28 to TRBJ1-5; D is ambiguous. Germline V gene lookup returns CDR1 MDHEN and CDR2 SYDVKM. Between the trimmed V and J ends, which lost 2 bases and 3 bases, there was a span of 8 bases. The CDR3 sequence is 14 residues long. This chain's CDR3 is CASSLRRLNQPQHF. CDR3 DNA sequence: TGTGCCAGCAGTTTAAGGCGGCTCAATCAGCCCCAGCATTTT.

The chain recombines TRBV7-2 with TRBJ2-3, with D unresolved. This CDR3 region has 12 residues. The germline CDR1 and CDR2 sequences are SGHTA and FQGNSA. V was cut by 4 bases and J by 12 bases, with 14 bases left in between. CDR3 sequence: CASSSPGPHQYF. The DNA of the CDR3 is TGTGCCAGCAGCTCCCCTGGGCCCCATCAGTATTTT.

This clonotype showed up just a few times. The V gene is TRBV29-1, the J gene TRBJ1-6; 11 nucleotides line up with TRBD1. CDR1 is SQVTM, CDR2 ANQGSEA, per germline. The V and J ends lost 6 bases and 10 bases, in that order; junction bases with no gene match: 2. This CDR3 is built from 12 residues. This CDR3 reads CSVRTGGSPLHF. The CDR3 DNA follows: TGCAGCGTCCGGACAGGGGGCTCACCCCTCCACTTT.

This clonotype appeared a few times. The gene calls are TRBV7-3 and TRBJ2-1; D tentatively fits TRBD1 or TRBD2 (5 bases each). V was trimmed by 1 base and J by 9 bases, leaving 10 bases between them. CDR3 length equals 13 residues. Germline values: CDR1 SGHTA, CDR2 FQGTGA. CDR3 DNA: TGTGCCAGCAGCTTAAACATTGGGACTGAGCAGTTCTTC. Encoded protein: CASSLNIGTEQFF. Variable domain in full (rest from reference TRBV7-3 and TRBJ2-1): GAGVSQTPSNKVTEKGKYVELRCDPISGHTALYWYRQSLGQGPEFLIYFQGTGAADDSGLPNDRFFAVRPEGSVSTLKIQRTERGDSAVYLCASSLNIGTEQFFGPGTRLTVL.

This clonotype was counted a few times. The junction differs from germline at one of its ends, possibly a read error. This sequence joins TRBV29-1 and TRBJ2-3; TRBD2 matches at 9 bases. The germline V gene encodes CDR1 SQVTM and CDR2 ANQGSEA. The CDR3 sequence is 14 residues long. For the CDR3, the DNA is TGCAGCGTGGGACGGGGGACTAGCATAGATACGCAGTATTTT. It yields the protein CSVGRGTSIDTQYF.

This clonotype was counted at least ten times. The chain links TRBV12-3 or TRBV12-4 to TRBJ2-2; no firm D call. Trimming removed 7 bases from V and 3 bases from J, with 15 bases in between. This CDR3 contains 15 residues. The CDR3 DNA sequence: TGTGCCAGCACCCTATCAAGCGCAGACACCGGGGAGCTGTTTTTT. It is translated as CASTLSSADTGELFF.

The chain joins TRBV5-4 to TRBJ2-7; perhaps TRBD2 as D (5 bases). Trimming left V 1 base short and J 2 bases short, with 13 bases between. Germline values: CDR1 SGHNT, CDR2 YYREEE (reference sequence). The CDR3 consists of 15 residues. CDR3 protein: CASSLSKSGTYEQYF. The CDR3 bases are TGTGCCAGCAGCTTGAGTAAAAGCGGAACCTACGAGCAGTACTTC.

This clonotype was observed at least ten times. The chain couples TRBV6-6 to TRBJ2-7; D possibly uses TRBD1 or TRBD2 (6 bases each). Trimming cost V 8 bases and J 5 bases, with 19 bases left between them. This CDR3 spans 14 amino acids. Looked up from germline, CDR1 is MNHNY and CDR2 is SVGAGI (reference sequence). CDR3 in amino acids: CASGLGGTPHEQYF. The CDR3 region has the DNA TGTGCCAGCGGACTCGGGGGCACCCCACACGAGCAGTACTTC.

This clonotype has a count of ten or more. The chain recombines TRBV14 with TRBJ2-4, with 9 bases aligning to TRBD2. The CDR3 length is 18 residues. Germline V gene sequence: CDR1 SGHDN, CDR2 FVKESK. With 4 bases clipped from V and 0 bases from J, the junction kept 10 bases outside the gene matches. The CDR3 DNA follows: TGTGCCAGCAGCCCACGTAGCGGGGGCCGGATAGCCAAAAACATTCAGTACTTC. Translating it yields CASSPRSGGRIAKNIQYF.

This clonotype turned up a few times. V usage is TRBV5-1 and J usage is TRBJ2-7; 8 positions match TRBD1. The CDR3 runs 15 residues. CDR1 and CDR2 (germline): SGHRS, YFSETQ. The V segment lost 2 bases and the J segment 2 bases; nucleotides outside the gene matches: 6. Here the CDR3 reads CASSFSGTGPYEQYF. CDR3 DNA: TGCGCCAGCAGCTTTTCCGGGACAGGCCCCTACGAGCAGTACTTC.

The table lists this clonotype with many counts. The V and J genes are TRBV6-5 and TRBJ2-7, with D possibly matching TRBD2 (6 bases). CDR1 and CDR2 from the germline V gene are MNHEY and SVGAGI. Trimming took off 6 bases at V and 0 bases at J, with 15 bases between the two ends. This CDR3 has 15 amino acids. In DNA form, the CDR3 reads TGTGCCAGCAGGGGAGGAGTACAGAACTCCTACGAGCAGTACTTC. This gives the protein CASRGGVQNSYEQYF.

This clonotype has ten or more counts. The V gene is TRBV5-1, the J gene TRBJ1-3; D is uncertain. The CDR3 sequence is 15 residues long. Trimming stripped 4 bases from V and 0 bases from J, with 11 bases between. From germline, CDR1 is SGHRS and CDR2 YFSETQ. The CDR3 spells CASSPVTDSGNTIYF. CDR3 coding DNA: TGCGCCAGCAGCCCCGTTACAGACTCTGGAAACACCATATATTTT.

The sample holds a few counts of this clonotype. The rearrangement links TRBV11-3 to TRBJ1-1, with D tentatively TRBD1 (5 bases). Germline CDR1 SGHNT, CDR2 YENEEA. The CDR3 totals 13 residues. V lost 4 bases to trimming and J lost 3 bases, with 9 bases between them. The CDR3 bases are TGTGCCAGCAGCTCCAGGGATGACACTGAAGCTTTCTTT. Its protein is CASSSRDDTEAFF.

This clonotype was seen many times. This chain uses TRBV7-9 with TRBJ1-2, with D possibly TRBD1 on 5 matching bases. V lost 5 bases and J 5 bases, leaving 15 bases between the germline ends. This CDR3 contains 14 residues. CDR1 and CDR2 from the germline V gene are SEHNR and FQNEAQ (reference sequence). The CDR3 DNA sequence: TGTGCCAGCAGCCCAGACGGGGGTTTATATGGCTACACCTTC. Protein: CASSPDGGLYGYTF.

This clonotype was recorded many times. The gene calls are TRBV6-1 and TRBJ2-5; D is unclear. The V end was cut by 0 bases, the J end by 0 bases, with 5 bases between. This CDR3 has 14 amino acids. Germline-derived CDR1 and CDR2 are MNHNS and SASEGT. The CDR3 DNA is TGTGCCAGCAGTGAAGCGGGGTACCAAGAGACCCAGTACTTC. Translating it yields CASSEAGYQETQYF.